Below, 23 T cell receptor beta chains from the same sample are listed, as sequenced in a study of T cell responses to AZD1222 COVID-19 vaccine. Here immunoSEQ multiplex PCR was the method, and the copy in TCRdb shows in-frame clones only, minus some. The sample contains approximately 150,000 clones, approximately 90% of which appear only once. The sample in question was peripheral blood, obtained on day 0 of AZD1222 vaccination. All receptors derive from an adult in good health.

This clone showed up just a few times. Other DNA sequences of this sample code for an identical CDR3. The chain links TRBV6-5 to TRBJ1-2; D remains unclear. Looked up from germline, CDR1 is MNHEY and CDR2 is SVGAGI. The CDR3 loop spans 15 amino acids. The V and J ends lost 0 bases and 2 bases respectively, with 10 bases between them. The DNA for the CDR3 is TGTGCCAGCAGTTACTCTTACGGGGAGAACTATGGCTACACCTTC. This codes for CASSYSYGENYGYTF.

The chain carries TRBV7-8 and TRBJ2-2; D is undetermined. This CDR3 contains 13 residues. V shed 3 bases and J shed 7 bases, with 9 bases lying between them. Germline V gene sequence: CDR1 SGHVS, CDR2 FQNEAQ. DNA of the CDR3: TGTGCCAGCAGCTTTTTGGGTGACGGGGAGCTGTTTTTT. Amino acids: CASSFLGDGELFF.

This chain links TRBV19 with TRBJ1-1; no clear D gene. Trimming left V 0 bases short and J 6 bases short, with 14 bases between. This CDR3 contains 15 residues. Germline CDR1 is LNHDA and CDR2 is SQIVND (reference sequence). The CDR3 protein is CASSIDGRVGAEAFF. In DNA form, the CDR3 reads TGTGCCAGTAGTATAGATGGGAGGGTAGGCGCTGAAGCTTTCTTT.

This chain connects TRBV4-2 to TRBJ2-5; 8 bases are shared with TRBD2. The germline V gene encodes CDR1 LGHNA and CDR2 YNFKEQ. The length of the CDR3 is 17 residues. V shed 0 bases, J shed 2 bases, and the junction held 8 bases outside the gene matches. CDR3 region: CASSQDVSGGLQETQYF. In DNA, the CDR3 is TGTGCCAGCAGCCAAGACGTCAGCGGGGGTTTACAAGAGACCCAGTACTTC.

The chain joins TRBV7-6 to TRBJ2-7; 9 bases map to TRBD1. This CDR3 is 15 amino acids long. V shed 5 bases and J 5 bases; nucleotides not matched to a gene: 10. CDR1 SGHVS and CDR2 FNYEAQ come from the germline V gene. CDR3: CASSLGQGRVHEQYF. CDR3 in DNA: TGTGCCAGCAGCCTCGGACAGGGGCGAGTCCACGAGCAGTACTTC.

V usage is TRBV3-1 (or the pseudogene TRBV3-2) and J usage is TRBJ2-3; D not certain. The V end was cut by 0 bases, the J end by 4 bases, with 14 bases between. CDR3 length: 16 residues. Germline CDR1 is LGHDT and CDR2 is YNNKEL (reference sequence). The chain's CDR3 is CASSQDKSAKADTQYF. Written as DNA, the CDR3 is TGTGCCAGCAGCCAAGATAAGTCAGCGAAGGCAGATACGCAGTATTTT.

The rearrangement links TRBV11-1 to TRBJ1-2; D is uncertain. The V gene lost 3 bases and the J gene lost 5 bases, with 10 bases spanning the gap. The CDR3 is 13 amino acids. Germline V gives CDR1 SGHAT, CDR2 FQDESV (reference sequence). CDR3 in DNA: TGTGCCAGCAGCTTTAGTGGTGGTTATGGCTACACCTTC. It translates to CASSFSGGYGYTF.

This clone was counted a few times. The rearrangement joins TRBV7-6 to TRBJ2-2; TRBD2 matches at 13 bases. The junction had 7 bases not matched to a gene; V was cut back by 5 bases and J by 7 bases. Germline CDR1 and CDR2: SGHVS and FNYEAQ. The CDR3 is 16 residues long. The CDR3 is CASSAGTSGMGGELFF. CDR3 sequence (DNA): TGTGCCAGCAGCGCCGGGACTAGCGGGATGGGCGGGGAGCTGTTTTTT.

The J gene is TRBJ1-1, the V gene TRBV6-5, with D unclear. V lost 0 bases to trimming and J lost 8 bases, with 7 bases between them. Germline-derived CDR1 and CDR2 are MNHEY and SVGAGI. The CDR3 is 12 amino acids. The CDR3 nucleotides read TGTGCCAGCAGTTACTCGGGCAGAGAAGCTTTCTTT. Its protein product is CASSYSGREAFF.

CDR3 amino acids: CASSFDREGSPLHF. The CDR3 DNA follows: TGTGCCAGTAGTTTTGACAGGGAAGGTTCACCCCTCCACTTT. The chain couples TRBV19 to TRBJ1-6; 7 bases line up with TRBD1. V lost 5 bases, J lost 9 bases, and 7 bases stayed unmatched. This CDR3 has 14 residues. The germline V gene has CDR1 LNHDA and CDR2 SQIVND (reference sequence).

Regarding this clone: The sample contains more than one DNA sequence encoding this CDR3. The V and J genes are TRBV7-9 and TRBJ1-4; D is perhaps TRBD1 (5 bases). V lost 2 bases and J lost 5, with 9 bases in between. Per germline, CDR1 SEHNR and CDR2 FQNEAQ (reference sequence). The CDR3 has 14 amino acids. In DNA form, the CDR3 reads TGTGCCAGCAGCTTACGCCAGGGAAATGAAAAACTGTTTTTT. Protein: CASSLRQGNEKLFF.

V usage is TRBV7-8 and J usage is TRBJ2-7, with TRBD2 matching 11 bases. The ends lost 6 bases at V and 3 bases at J; junction bases unmatched: 4. Germline CDR1 and CDR2: SGHVS and FQNEAQ. CDR3 size: 14 residues. CDR3 loop: CASRVTSGGYEQYF. The CDR3 DNA reads TGTGCCAGCAGGGTCACTAGCGGGGGCTACGAGCAGTACTTC.

The chain joins TRBV10-3 to TRBJ1-1; 7 bases match TRBD1. The CDR3 spans 14 residues. The ends lost 4 bases at V and 1 base at J; junction bases unmatched: 3. Germline CDR1 and CDR2: ENHRY and SYGVKD. CDR3 coding DNA: TGTGCCATCAGTGGAAGGGGGCGGAACACTGAAGCTTTCTTT. Its translation: CAISGRGRNTEAFF.

In DNA, the CDR3 is TGTGCCAGCAGCACCTACCGGGGACAGGGTGTCGAAGGTGGCTACACCTTC. It yields the protein CASSTYRGQGVEGGYTF. The chain employs TRBV13 and TRBJ1-2; 9 bases are shared with TRBD1. V shed 5 bases and J 7 bases; nucleotides not matched to a gene: 17. Germline assignment: CDR1 PRHDT and CDR2 FYEKMQ (reference sequence). The CDR3 length is 17 residues.

The chain combines TRBV6-5 with TRBJ2-1; D remains ambiguous. V was shortened by 5 bases and J by 9 bases, with 14 bases between the two germline ends. The germline V gene encodes CDR1 MNHEY and CDR2 SVGAGI. The CDR3 is made up of 13 amino acids. This chain's CDR3 is CASSHRTDVEQFF. CDR3 DNA sequence: TGTGCCAGCAGTCACCGAACGGATGTTGAGCAGTTCTTC.

This clone was observed once. This chain connects TRBV6-1 to TRBJ2-1, with 12 bases lining up with TRBD1. The trim removed 2 bases at V and 10 bases at J, leaving 6 bases unmatched. This CDR3 has 15 amino acids. Germline V gene data show CDR1 as MNHNS and CDR2 as SASEGT. CDR3 nucleotide sequence: TGTGCCAGCAGTGAACCGGGACAGGGGGCATGGGAGCAGTTCTTC. Amino acid sequence: CASSEPGQGAWEQFF.

This chain connects TRBV7-3 to TRBJ2-2; D gene ambiguous. Trimming removed 5 bases from V and 8 bases from J, with 15 bases in between. The CDR3 is 14 amino acids. The germline V gene has CDR1 SGHTA and CDR2 FQGTGA. The CDR3 reads CASSPQPGAGELFF. Here the CDR3 DNA reads TGTGCCAGCAGCCCGCAGCCGGGCGCGGGGGAGCTGTTTTTT.

The chain links TRBV7-2 to TRBJ2-2; 9 bases match TRBD1. The germline V gene encodes CDR1 SGHTA and CDR2 FQGNSA. The CDR3 totals 15 residues. V gave up 3 bases and J gave up 7 bases; unmatched junction bases: 6. CDR3 bases: TGTGCCAGCAGCTTCGGGGGACAGGGCCTCGGGGAGCTGTTTTTT. Encoded protein: CASSFGGQGLGELFF.

V usage is TRBV29-1 and J usage is TRBJ2-3; D is perhaps TRBD1 (6 bases). The germline gives CDR1 SQVTM, CDR2 ANQGSEA. Trimming took off 6 bases at V and 3 bases at J, with 16 bases between the two ends. The CDR3 is 14 amino acids. The CDR3 protein is CSVAMGARTDTQYF. The CDR3 bases are TGCAGCGTAGCCATGGGGGCGCGGACAGATACGCAGTATTTT.

This chain uses TRBV7-9 with TRBJ2-7, with D maybe TRBD2 (7 bases). Trimming took 0 bases from V and 2 from J, leaving 14 bases between them. The V gene's germline CDR1 is SEHNR and CDR2 FQNEAQ (reference sequence). The CDR3 runs to 16 residues. Here the CDR3 DNA reads TGTGCCAGCAGCTTAGCGGGGGGGCAGGGACCCTACGAGCAGTACTTC. Its translation: CASSLAGGQGPYEQYF.

V is TRBV12-5 and J is TRBJ2-7; TRBD1 aligns across 7 bases. The CDR3 length is 14 residues. Trimming at V came to 2 bases and at J to 3 bases, leaving 4 bases not matched to a gene. Germline V gives CDR1 LGHNT, CDR2 FRNRAP. CDR3 loop: CASGLTGDDYEQYF. CDR3 DNA: TGTGCTAGTGGTTTGACAGGGGACGACTACGAGCAGTACTTC.

This rearrangement joins TRBV19 to TRBJ2-5; weak D call: TRBD1 (6 bases). CDR3 length: 13 amino acids. V was shortened by 3 bases and J by 1 base, with 6 bases between the two germline ends. Germline CDR1 reads LNHDA; CDR2 reads SQIVND (reference sequence). In DNA, the CDR3 is TGTGCCAGTAGTATGGACAGCCAAGAGACCCAGTACTTC. Its translation is CASSMDSQETQYF. The full variable domain, its missing parts supplied by reference TRBV19 and TRBJ2-5, is DGGITQSPKYLFRKEGQNVTLSCEQNLNHDAMYWYRQDPGQGLRLIYYSQIVNDFQKGDIAEGYSVSREKKESFPLTVTSAQKNPTAFYLCASSMDSQETQYFGPGTRLLVL.

This chain connects TRBV19 to TRBJ1-6; tentatively, D is TRBD1 (6 bases). V gave up 3 bases and J gave up 5 bases, with 17 bases separating them. In germline, CDR1 is LNHDA, CDR2 SQIVND (reference sequence). The CDR3 has 17 amino acids. CDR3 nucleotides: TGTGCCAGTAGTATTGTAGCTGGGGGCGCGCATAATTCACCCCTCCACTTT. The encoded protein is CASSIVAGGAHNSPLHF. Full variable domain (rest looked up from reference TRBV19 and TRBJ1-6): DGGITQSPKYLFRKEGQNVTLSCEQNLNHDAMYWYRQDPGQGLRLIYYSQIVNDFQKGDIAEGYSVSREKKESFPLTVTSAQKNPTAFYLCASSIVAGGAHNSPLHFGNGTRLTVT.